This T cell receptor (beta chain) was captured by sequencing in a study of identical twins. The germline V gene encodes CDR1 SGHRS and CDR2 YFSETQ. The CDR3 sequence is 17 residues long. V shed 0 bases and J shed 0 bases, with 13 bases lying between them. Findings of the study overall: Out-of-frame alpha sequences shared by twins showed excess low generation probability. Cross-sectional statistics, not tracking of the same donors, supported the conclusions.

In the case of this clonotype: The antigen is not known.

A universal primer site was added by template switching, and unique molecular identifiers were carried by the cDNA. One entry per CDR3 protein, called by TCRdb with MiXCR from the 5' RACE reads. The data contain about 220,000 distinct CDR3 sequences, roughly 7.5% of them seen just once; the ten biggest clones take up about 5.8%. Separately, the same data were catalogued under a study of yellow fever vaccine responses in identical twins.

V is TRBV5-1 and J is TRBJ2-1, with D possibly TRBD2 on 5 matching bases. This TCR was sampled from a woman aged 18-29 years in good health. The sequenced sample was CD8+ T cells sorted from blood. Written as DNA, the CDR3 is TGCGCCAGCAGCTTGGCCGTCGGACTTAGCTCCTACAATGAGCAGTTCTTC. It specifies CASSLAVGLSSYNEQFF.